There are many counts of the clone carrying this T cell receptor beta chain. Its antigen is undetermined. At both of two time points, roughly 6 milliliters of peripheral blood were drawn. This specimen comes from a study of prognosis after radiotherapy for stage I lung cancer. Study overall: Patients with newly diagnosed primary stage I lung tumors numbered approximately 13, with about 5 others having oligometastatic NSCLC after surgical resection of the primary tumor. Patients were approximately 13 men and a handful of women aged about 53 to 95, median approximately 70 years. General study points: The way patients used TRBV and TRBJ genes reportedly differed depending on whether they had metastases.

It was by two-round multiplex PCR that TCR beta CDR3 was amplified from genomic DNA. Primers (each specific to one TRBV or TRBJ gene) were used in first-round PCR. Each CDR3 protein gets one entry after TCRdb re-called the multiplex PCR reads with MiXCR. This table has around 14,000 distinct CDR3 sequences, approximately 30% appearing once. The sequence was obtained from a donor older than 45 with non-small cell lung cancer. The material sequenced was PBMCs, taken before or after stereotactic body radiation therapy (not recorded which).

As DNA, the CDR3 is TGTGCCAGCAGCCAGTGGGAACAAGAGACCCAGTACTTC. Amino acid sequence: CASSQWEQETQYF. The rearrangement links TRBV3-1 to TRBJ2-5; unclear D gene. Trimming left V 3 bases short and J 2 bases short, with 7 bases between. Germline CDR1 and CDR2: LGHDT and YNNKEL (reference sequence). This CDR3 has 13 residues.